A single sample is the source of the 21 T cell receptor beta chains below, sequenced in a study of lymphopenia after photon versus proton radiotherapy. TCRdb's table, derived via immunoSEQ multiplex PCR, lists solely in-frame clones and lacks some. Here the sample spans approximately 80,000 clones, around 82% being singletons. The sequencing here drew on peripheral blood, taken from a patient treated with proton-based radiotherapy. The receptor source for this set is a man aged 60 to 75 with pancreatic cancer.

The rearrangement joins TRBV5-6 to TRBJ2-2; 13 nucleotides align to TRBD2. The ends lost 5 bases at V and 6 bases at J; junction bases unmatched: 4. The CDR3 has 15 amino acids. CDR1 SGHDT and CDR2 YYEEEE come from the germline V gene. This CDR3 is CASRRGLAGPGELFF. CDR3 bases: TGTGCCAGCAGACGGGGACTAGCGGGACCCGGGGAGCTGTTTTTT.

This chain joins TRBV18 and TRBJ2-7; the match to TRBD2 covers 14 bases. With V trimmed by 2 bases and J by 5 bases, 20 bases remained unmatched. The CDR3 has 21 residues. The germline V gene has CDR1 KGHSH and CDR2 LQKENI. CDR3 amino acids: CASSPDLFSPGTSGRKDEQYF. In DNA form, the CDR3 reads TGTGCCAGCTCACCAGATCTCTTTAGCCCCGGGACTAGCGGGAGAAAGGACGAGCAGTACTTC.

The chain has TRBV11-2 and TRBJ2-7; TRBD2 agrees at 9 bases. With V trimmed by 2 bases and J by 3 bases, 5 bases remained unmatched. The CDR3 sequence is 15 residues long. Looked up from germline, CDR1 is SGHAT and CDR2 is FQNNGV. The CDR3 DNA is TGTGCCAGCAGCTTAACTAGCGGGTCGAACTACGAGCAGTACTTC. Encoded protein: CASSLTSGSNYEQYF. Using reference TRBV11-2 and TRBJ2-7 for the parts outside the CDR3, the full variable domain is EAGVAQSPRYKIIEKRQSVAFWCNPISGHATLYWYQQILGQGPKLLIQFQNNGVVDDSQLPKDRFSAERLKGVDSTLKIQPAKLEDSAVYLCASSLTSGSNYEQYFGPGTRLTVT.

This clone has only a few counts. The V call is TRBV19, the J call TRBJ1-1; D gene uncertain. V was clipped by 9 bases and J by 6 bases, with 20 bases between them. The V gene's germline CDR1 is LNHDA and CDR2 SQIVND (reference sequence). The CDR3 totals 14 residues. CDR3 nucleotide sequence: TGTGCCAGCACCTCTTCTCGCGGTTCTTCTGAAGCTTTCTTT. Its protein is CASTSSRGSSEAFF.

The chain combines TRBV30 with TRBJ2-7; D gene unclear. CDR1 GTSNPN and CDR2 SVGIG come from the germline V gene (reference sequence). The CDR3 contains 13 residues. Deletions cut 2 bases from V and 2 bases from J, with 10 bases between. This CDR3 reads CAWSRTITYEQYF. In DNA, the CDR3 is TGTGCCTGGAGTAGAACCATTACCTACGAGCAGTACTTC.

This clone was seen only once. CDR3 sequence: CAISDTAGAEGEQFF. The CDR3 coding sequence is TGTGCCATCAGTGATACTGCGGGAGCGGAGGGTGAGCAGTTCTTC. The chain is built from TRBV10-3 and TRBJ2-1, with TRBD2 matching over 7 bases. The CDR3 spans 15 residues. After removal of 3 bases from V and 9 bases from J, the junction contained 11 bases not matched to a gene. Germline values: CDR1 ENHRY, CDR2 SYGVKD.

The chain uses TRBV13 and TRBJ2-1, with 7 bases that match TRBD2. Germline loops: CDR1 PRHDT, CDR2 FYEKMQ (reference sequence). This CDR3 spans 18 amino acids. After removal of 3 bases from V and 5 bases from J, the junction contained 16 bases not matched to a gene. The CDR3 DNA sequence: TGTGCCAGCAGCTTCGACTCCGCCGGGGCTAGCGGTGACAATGAGCAGTTCTTC. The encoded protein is CASSFDSAGASGDNEQFF.

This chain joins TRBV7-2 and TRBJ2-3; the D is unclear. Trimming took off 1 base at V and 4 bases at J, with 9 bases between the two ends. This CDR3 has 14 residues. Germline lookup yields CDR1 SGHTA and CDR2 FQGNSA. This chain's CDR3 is CASSLEREADTQYF. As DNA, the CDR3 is TGTGCCAGCAGCTTAGAAAGGGAAGCAGATACGCAGTATTTT.

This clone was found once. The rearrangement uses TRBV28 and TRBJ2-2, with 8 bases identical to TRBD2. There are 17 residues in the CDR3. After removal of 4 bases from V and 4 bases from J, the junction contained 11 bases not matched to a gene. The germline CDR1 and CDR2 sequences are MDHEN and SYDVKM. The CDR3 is CASSSLRGRLGTGELFF. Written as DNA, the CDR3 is TGTGCCAGCAGTTCCCTCCGCGGGAGGTTAGGCACCGGGGAGCTGTTTTTT.

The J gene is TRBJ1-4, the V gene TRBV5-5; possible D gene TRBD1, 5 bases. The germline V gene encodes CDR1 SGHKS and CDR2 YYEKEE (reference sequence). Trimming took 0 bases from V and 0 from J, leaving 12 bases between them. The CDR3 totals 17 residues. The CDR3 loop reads CASSLAGFWATNEKLFF. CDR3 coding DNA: TGTGCCAGCAGCTTGGCAGGGTTCTGGGCAACTAATGAAAAACTGTTTTTT.

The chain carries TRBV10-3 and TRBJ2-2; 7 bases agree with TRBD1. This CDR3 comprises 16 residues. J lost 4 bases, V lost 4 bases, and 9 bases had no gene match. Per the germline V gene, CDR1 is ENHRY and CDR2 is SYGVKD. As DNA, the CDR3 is TGTGCCATCAGTGTCCGAGACAGGGAGAGCACCGGGGAGCTGTTTTTT. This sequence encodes CAISVRDRESTGELFF.

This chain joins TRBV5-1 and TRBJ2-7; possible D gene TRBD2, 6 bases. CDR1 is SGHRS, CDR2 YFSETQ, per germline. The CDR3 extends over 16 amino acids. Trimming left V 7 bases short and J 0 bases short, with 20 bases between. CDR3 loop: CASPLVIGGGSYEQYF. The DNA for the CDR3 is TGCGCCAGCCCCTTGGTTATTGGGGGAGGCTCCTACGAGCAGTACTTC.

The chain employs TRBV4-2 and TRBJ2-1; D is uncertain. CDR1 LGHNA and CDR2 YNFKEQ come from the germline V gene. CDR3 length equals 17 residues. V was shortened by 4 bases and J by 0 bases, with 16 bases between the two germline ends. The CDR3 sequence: CASSPTPSASSYNEQFF. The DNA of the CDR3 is TGTGCCAGCAGCCCTACCCCAAGCGCGAGCTCCTACAATGAGCAGTTCTTC.

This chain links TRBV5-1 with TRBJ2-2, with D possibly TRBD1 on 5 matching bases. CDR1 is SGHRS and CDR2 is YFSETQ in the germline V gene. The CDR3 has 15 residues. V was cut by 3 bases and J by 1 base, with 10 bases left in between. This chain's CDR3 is CASSSMGQNTGELFF. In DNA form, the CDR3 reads TGCGCCAGCAGCTCCATGGGGCAGAACACCGGGGAGCTGTTTTTT.

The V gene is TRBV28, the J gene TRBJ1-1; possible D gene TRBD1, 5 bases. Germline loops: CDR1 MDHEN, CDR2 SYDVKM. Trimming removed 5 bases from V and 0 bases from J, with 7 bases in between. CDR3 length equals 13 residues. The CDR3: CASSPGLNTEAFF. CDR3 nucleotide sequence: TGTGCCAGCAGTCCAGGGTTGAACACTGAAGCTTTCTTT. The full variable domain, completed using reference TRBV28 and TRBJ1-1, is DVKVTQSSRYLVKRTGEKVFLECVQDMDHENMFWYRQDPGLGLRLIYFSYDVKMKEKGDIPEGYSVSREKKERFSLILESASTNQTSMYLCASSPGLNTEAFFGQGTRLTVV.

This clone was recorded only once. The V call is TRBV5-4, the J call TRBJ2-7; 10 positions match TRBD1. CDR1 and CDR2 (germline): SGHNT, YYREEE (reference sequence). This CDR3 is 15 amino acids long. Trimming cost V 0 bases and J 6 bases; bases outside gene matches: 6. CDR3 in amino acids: CASSLAVGTGVEQYF. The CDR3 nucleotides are TGTGCCAGCAGCTTGGCGGTGGGGACAGGGGTCGAGCAGTACTTC.

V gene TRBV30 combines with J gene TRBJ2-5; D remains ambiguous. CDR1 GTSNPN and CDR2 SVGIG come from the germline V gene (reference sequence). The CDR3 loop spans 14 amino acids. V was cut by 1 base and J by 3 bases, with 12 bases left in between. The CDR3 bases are TGTGCCTGGAGTGCCGCCGGGCTCAAAGAGACCCAGTACTTC. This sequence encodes CAWSAAGLKETQYF.

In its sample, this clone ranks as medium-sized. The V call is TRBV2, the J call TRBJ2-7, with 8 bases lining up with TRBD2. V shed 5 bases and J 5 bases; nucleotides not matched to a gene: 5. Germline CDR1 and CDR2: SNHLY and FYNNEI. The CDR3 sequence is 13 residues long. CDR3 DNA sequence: TGTGCCAGCAGTTATAGCGGGGTCCACGAGCAGTACTTC. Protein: CASSYSGVHEQYF. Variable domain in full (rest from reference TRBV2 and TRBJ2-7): EPEVTQTPSHQVTQMGQEVILRCVPISNHLYFYWYRQILGQKVEFLVSFYNNEISEKSEIFDDQFSVERPDGSNFTLKIRSTKLEDSAMYFCASSYSGVHEQYFGPGTRLTVT.

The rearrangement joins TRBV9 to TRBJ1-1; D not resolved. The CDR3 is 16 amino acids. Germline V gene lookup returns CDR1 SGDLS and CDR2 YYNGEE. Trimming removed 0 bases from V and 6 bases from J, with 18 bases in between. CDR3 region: CASSVGGGQTGAEAFF. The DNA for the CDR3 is TGTGCCAGCAGCGTAGGGGGAGGGCAGACGGGAGCTGAAGCTTTCTTT.

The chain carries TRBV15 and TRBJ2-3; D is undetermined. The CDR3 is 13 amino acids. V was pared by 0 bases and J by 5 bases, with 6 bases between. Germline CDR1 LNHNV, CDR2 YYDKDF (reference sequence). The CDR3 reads CATSRDLGDTQYF. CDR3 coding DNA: TGTGCCACCAGCAGAGATCTCGGAGATACGCAGTATTTT.

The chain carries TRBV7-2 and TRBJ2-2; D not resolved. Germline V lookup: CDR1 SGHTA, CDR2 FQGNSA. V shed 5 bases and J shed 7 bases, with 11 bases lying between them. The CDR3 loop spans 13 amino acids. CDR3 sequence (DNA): TGTGCCAGCAGCCGAACTATCGGCGGGGAGCTGTTTTTT. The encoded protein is CASSRTIGGELFF.